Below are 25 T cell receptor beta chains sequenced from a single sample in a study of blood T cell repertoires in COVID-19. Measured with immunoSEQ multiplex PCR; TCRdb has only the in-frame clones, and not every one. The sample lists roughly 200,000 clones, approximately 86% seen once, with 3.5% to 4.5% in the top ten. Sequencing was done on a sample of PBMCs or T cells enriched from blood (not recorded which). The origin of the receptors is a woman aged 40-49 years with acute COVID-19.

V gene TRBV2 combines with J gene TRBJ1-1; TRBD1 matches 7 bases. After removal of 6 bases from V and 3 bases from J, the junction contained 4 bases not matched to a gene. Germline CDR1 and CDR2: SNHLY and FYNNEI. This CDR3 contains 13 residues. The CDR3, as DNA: TGTGCCAGCAGATTGGACAGGTACACTGAAGCTTTCTTT. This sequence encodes CASRLDRYTEAFF.

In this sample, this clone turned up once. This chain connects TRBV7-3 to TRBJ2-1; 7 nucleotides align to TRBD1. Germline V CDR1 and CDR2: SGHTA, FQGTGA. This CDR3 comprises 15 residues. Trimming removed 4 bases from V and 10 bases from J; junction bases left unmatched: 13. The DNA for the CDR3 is TGTGCCAGCAGCTCAAGGGCAGGGGGTCAAGGGGAGCAGTTCTTC. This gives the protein CASSSRAGGQGEQFF.

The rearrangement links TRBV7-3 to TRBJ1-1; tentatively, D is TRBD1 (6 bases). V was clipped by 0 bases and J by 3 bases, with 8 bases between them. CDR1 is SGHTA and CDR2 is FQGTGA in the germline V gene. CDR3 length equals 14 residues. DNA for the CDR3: TGTGCCAGCAGCTTAACAGGGGGAGACACTGAAGCTTTCTTT. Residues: CASSLTGGDTEAFF.

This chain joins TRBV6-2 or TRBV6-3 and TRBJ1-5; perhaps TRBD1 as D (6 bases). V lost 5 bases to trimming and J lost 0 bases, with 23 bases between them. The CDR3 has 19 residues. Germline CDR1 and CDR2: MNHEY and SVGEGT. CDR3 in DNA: TGTGCCAGCAGTCACCCCCCCGGGACACCTAGGTTTAGCAATCAGCCCCAGCATTTT. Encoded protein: CASSHPPGTPRFSNQPQHF.

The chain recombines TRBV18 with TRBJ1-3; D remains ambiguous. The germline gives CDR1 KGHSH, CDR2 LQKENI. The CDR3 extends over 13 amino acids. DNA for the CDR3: TGTGCACTGAGGCCCCTGGCTGGAAACACCATATATTTT. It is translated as CALRPLAGNTIYF.

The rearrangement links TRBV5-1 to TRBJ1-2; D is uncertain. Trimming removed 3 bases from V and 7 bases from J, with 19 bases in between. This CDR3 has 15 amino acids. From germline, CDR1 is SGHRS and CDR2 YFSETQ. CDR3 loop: CASSSTTFLRGGYTF. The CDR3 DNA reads TGCGCCAGCAGCTCTACGACCTTCCTCCGCGGTGGCTACACCTTC.

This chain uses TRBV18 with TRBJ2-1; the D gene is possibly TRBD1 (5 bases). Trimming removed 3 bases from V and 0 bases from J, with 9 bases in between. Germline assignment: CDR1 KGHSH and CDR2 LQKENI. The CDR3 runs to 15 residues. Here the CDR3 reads CASSPRQNSYNEQFF. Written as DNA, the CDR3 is TGTGCCAGCTCACCGAGACAGAACTCCTACAATGAGCAGTTCTTC.

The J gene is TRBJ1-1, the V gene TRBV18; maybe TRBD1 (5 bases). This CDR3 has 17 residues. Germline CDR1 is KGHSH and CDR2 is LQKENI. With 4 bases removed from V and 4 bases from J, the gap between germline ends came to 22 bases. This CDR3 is CASSRHPAEGWSTEAFF. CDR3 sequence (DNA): TGTGCCAGCTCACGACACCCCGCGGAGGGGTGGAGCACTGAAGCTTTCTTT. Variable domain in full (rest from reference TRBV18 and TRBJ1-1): NAGVMQNPRHLVRRRGQEARLRCSPMKGHSHVYWYRQLPEEGLKFMVYLQKENIIDESGMPKERFSAEFPKEGPSILRIQQVVRGDSAAYFCASSRHPAEGWSTEAFFGQGTRLTVV.

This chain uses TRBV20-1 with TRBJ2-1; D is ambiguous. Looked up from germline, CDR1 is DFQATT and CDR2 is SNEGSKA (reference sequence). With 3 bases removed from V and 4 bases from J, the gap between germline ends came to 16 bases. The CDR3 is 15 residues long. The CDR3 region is CSASFSQRPYNEQFF. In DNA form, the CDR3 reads TGCAGTGCTAGTTTTTCCCAGCGCCCGTACAATGAGCAGTTCTTC.

The CDR3 spells CASSLETGGRGTDTQYF. CDR3 DNA sequence: TGTGCCAGCAGTTTGGAGACAGGGGGAAGGGGCACAGATACGCAGTATTTT. The rearrangement links TRBV28 to TRBJ2-3; 9 bases are a match to TRBD1. There are 17 residues in the CDR3. The germline V gene has CDR1 MDHEN and CDR2 SYDVKM. The ends lost 3 bases at V and 1 base at J; junction bases unmatched: 8.

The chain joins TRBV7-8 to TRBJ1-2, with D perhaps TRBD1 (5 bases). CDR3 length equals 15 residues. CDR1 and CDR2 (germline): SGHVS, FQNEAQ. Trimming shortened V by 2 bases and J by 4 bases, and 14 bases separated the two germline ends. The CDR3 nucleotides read TGTGCCAGCAGCTTAATGGGGCAGGGTGCCTATGGCTACACCTTC. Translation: CASSLMGQGAYGYTF.

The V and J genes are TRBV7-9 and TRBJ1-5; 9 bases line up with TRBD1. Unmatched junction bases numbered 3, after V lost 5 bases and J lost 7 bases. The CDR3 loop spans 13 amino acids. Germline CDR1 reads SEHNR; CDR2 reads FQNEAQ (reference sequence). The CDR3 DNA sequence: TGTGCCAGCAGCCGGGACAGGGACCAGCCCCAGCATTTT. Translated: CASSRDRDQPQHF. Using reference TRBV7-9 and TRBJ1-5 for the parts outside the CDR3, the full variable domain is DTGVSQNPRHKITKRGQNVTFRCDPISEHNRLYWYRQTLGQGPEFLTYFQNEAQLEKSRLLSDRFSAERPKGSFSTLEIQRTEQGDSAMYLCASSRDRDQPQHFGDGTRLSIL.

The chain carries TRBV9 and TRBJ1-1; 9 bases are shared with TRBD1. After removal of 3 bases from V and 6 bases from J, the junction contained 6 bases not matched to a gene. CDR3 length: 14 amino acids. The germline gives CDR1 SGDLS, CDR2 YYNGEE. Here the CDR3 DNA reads TGTGCCAGCAGCGAGGGGACAGGGCTATCTGAAGCTTTCTTT. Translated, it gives CASSEGTGLSEAFF.

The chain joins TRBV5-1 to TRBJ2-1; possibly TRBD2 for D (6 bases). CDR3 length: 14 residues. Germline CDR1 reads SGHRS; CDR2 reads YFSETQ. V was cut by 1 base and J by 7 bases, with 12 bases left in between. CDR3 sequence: CASSLWAGMNEQFF. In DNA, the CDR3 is TGCGCCAGCAGCTTGTGGGCGGGAATGAATGAGCAGTTCTTC.

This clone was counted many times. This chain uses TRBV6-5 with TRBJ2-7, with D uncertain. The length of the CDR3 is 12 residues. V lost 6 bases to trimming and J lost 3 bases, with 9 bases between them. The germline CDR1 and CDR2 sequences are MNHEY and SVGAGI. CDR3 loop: CASSNSRYEQYF. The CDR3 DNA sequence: TGTGCCAGCAGCAACTCGCGCTACGAGCAGTACTTC.

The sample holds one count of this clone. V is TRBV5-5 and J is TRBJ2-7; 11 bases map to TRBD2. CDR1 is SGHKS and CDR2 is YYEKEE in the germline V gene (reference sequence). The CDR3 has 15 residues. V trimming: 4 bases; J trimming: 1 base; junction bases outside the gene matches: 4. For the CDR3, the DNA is TGTGCCAGCAGCACGGGACTAGCGGTATCCTACGAGCAGTACTTC. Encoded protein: CASSTGLAVSYEQYF.

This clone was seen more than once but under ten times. CDR3 nucleotides: TGTGCCAGCAGACAGGGGGCGCGTGGGGCCAATCAGCCCCAGCATTTT. Its protein is CASRQGARGANQPQHF. The V and J genes are TRBV28 and TRBJ1-5; 9 nucleotides line up with TRBD1. This CDR3 comprises 16 residues. With V trimmed by 6 bases and J by 3 bases, 9 bases remained unmatched. Germline values: CDR1 MDHEN, CDR2 SYDVKM.

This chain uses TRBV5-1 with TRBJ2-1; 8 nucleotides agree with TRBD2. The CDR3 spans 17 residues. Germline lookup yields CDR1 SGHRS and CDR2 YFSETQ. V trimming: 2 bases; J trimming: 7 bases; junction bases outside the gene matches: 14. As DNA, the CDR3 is TGCGCCAGCAGCTTTGGGGTCGACTGGAGCGGGAGAAATGAGCAGTTCTTC. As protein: CASSFGVDWSGRNEQFF. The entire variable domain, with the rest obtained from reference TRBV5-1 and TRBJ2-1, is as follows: KAGVTQTPRYLIKTRGQQVTLSCSPISGHRSVSWYQQTPGQGLQFLFEYFSETQRNKGNFPGRFSGRQFSNSRSEMNVSTLELGDSALYLCASSFGVDWSGRNEQFFGPGTRLTVL.

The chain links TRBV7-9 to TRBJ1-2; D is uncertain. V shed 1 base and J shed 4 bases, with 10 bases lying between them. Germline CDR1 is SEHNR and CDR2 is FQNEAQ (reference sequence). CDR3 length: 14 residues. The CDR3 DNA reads TGTGCCAGCAGCTTAGAATGGGCCTCCTATGGCTACACCTTC. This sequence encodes CASSLEWASYGYTF.

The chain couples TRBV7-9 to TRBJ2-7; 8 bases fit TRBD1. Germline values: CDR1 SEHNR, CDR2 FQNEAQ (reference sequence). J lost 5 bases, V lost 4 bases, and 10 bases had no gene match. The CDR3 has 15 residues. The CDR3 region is CASSSPDRGSNEQYF. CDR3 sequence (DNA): TGTGCCAGCAGCTCCCCCGACAGGGGATCTAACGAGCAGTACTTC.

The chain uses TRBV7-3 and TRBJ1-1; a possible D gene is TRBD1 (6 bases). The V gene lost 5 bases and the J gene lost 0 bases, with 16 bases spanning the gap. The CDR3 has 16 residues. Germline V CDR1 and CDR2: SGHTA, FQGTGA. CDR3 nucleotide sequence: TGTGCCAGCAGCCCCGAGGGGGGGATGGTGAACACTGAAGCTTTCTTT. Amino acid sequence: CASSPEGGMVNTEAFF. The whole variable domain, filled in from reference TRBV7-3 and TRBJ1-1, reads GAGVSQTPSNKVTEKGKYVELRCDPISGHTALYWYRQSLGQGPEFLIYFQGTGAADDSGLPNDRFFAVRPEGSVSTLKIQRTERGDSAVYLCASSPEGGMVNTEAFFGQGTRLTVV.

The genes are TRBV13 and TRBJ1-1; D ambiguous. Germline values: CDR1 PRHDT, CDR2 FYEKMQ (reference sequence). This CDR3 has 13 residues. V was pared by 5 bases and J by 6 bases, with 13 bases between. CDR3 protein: CASSLRRFAEAFF. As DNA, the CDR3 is TGTGCCAGCAGCCTCCGGAGGTTCGCTGAAGCTTTCTTT.

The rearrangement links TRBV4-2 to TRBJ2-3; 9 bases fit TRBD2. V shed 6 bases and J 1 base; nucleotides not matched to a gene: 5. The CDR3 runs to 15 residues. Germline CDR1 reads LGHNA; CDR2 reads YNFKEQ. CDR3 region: CASSGVAGGTDTQYF. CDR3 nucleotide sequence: TGTGCCAGCAGTGGGGTAGCGGGGGGCACAGATACGCAGTATTTT.

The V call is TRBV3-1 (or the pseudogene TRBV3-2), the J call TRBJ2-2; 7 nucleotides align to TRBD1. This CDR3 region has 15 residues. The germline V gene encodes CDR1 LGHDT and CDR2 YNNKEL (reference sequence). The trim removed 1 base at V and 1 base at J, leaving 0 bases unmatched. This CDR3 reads CASSQGQGNTGELFF. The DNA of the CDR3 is TGTGCCAGCAGCCAAGGACAGGGGAACACCGGGGAGCTGTTTTTT.

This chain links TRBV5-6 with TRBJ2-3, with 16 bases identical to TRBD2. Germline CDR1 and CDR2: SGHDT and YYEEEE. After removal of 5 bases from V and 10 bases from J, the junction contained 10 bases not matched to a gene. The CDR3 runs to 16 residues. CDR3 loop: CASRAAGTSGRASQYF. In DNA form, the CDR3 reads TGTGCCAGCAGGGCAGCCGGGACTAGCGGGAGGGCTTCGCAGTATTTT.